Below, one TCR beta chain is given with its context. In the study's own analysis: Counts of nucleated cells, estimated from reference gene primer amplification, were obtained. Sequencing used immunoSEQ multiplex PCR; TCRdb keeps in-frame clones, though not all of them. V and J calls plus clone size are reproduced from that table; the DNA served to infer D and trimming. The data show roughly 200,000 clones, with around 82% seen just once and 4% to 5.5% held by the top ten. These data come from a study of blood T cell repertoires in COVID-19. Across the study: Collection of acute and convalescent COVID-19 samples took place in the United States, Italy and Spain. PBMCs, B-cell-depleted T cells, or T cells were the source of the cDNA or gDNA that made up the material.

There are 16 residues in the CDR3. Germline values: CDR1 MNHNS, CDR2 SASEGT. The ends lost 2 bases at V and 7 bases at J; junction bases unmatched: 10. This sequence joins TRBV6-1 and TRBJ2-1, with 8 nucleotides matching TRBD1. Material for sequencing was peripheral blood. This receptor was taken from a man between 50 and 59 years old with active or convalescent COVID-19. The CDR3 DNA reads as TGTGCCAGCAGTGAATATGGCAGGGGGCTGGAGAATGAGCAGTTCTTC. Its protein is CASSEYGRGLENEQFF.